Below are 14 T cell receptor beta chains sequenced from a single sample in a study of technical replicates of blood from a few donors. The data were produced by immunoSEQ multiplex PCR, yet TCRdb's version contains in-frame clones alone and is incomplete. The sample has roughly 66,000 clones, 70% to 90% seen once. The source material was PBMCs. The source is a human donor in good health. Some clones in this sample may be carry-over from other donors' samples.

CDR3 sequence (DNA): TGTGCCAGCTCCCTGAGGGGGGGCGGCGCGAACACCGGGGAGCTGTTTTTT. This gives the protein CASSLRGGGANTGELFF. This rearrangement joins TRBV18 to TRBJ2-2; D may be TRBD2 (7 bases). The CDR3 sequence is 17 residues long. CDR1 and CDR2 (germline): KGHSH, LQKENI. The V end lost 6 bases, the J end lost 0 bases, and 17 bases lay between the germline ends. Drawing the rest from reference TRBV18 and TRBJ2-2, the complete variable domain is NAGVMQNPRHLVRRRGQEARLRCSPMKGHSHVYWYRQLPEEGLKFMVYLQKENIIDESGMPKERFSAEFPKEGPSILRIQQVVRGDSAAYFCASSLRGGGANTGELFFGEGSRLTVL.

This chain joins TRBV14 and TRBJ2-1; 7 nucleotides line up with TRBD2. V shed 1 base, J shed 6 bases, and the junction held 6 bases outside the gene matches. The CDR3 is 15 amino acids. Germline V lookup: CDR1 SGHDN, CDR2 FVKESK. In DNA form, the CDR3 reads TGTGCCAGCAGCCAAGTAGCGGGCCTATTCAATGAGCAGTTCTTC. The encoded protein is CASSQVAGLFNEQFF.

This clone showed up just a few times. The V call is TRBV4-3, the J call TRBJ1-2; 8 positions match TRBD1. Germline lookup yields CDR1 LGHNA and CDR2 YSLEER. The junction had 4 bases not matched to a gene; V was cut back by 0 bases and J by 7 bases. There are 14 residues in the CDR3. CDR3 sequence: CASSQDRGPFGYTF. The CDR3 DNA reads as TGCGCCAGCAGCCAAGACAGGGGGCCGTTTGGCTACACCTTC.

This chain joins TRBV6-5 and TRBJ1-5; the match to TRBD1 covers 7 bases. Germline assignment: CDR1 MNHEY and CDR2 SVGAGI. The CDR3 covers 16 residues. Trimming removed 0 bases from V and 0 bases from J; junction bases left unmatched: 2. The CDR3 sequence is CASSYSGTASNQPQHF. The CDR3 region has the DNA TGTGCCAGCAGTTACTCGGGGACAGCTAGCAATCAGCCCCAGCATTTT.

The chain uses TRBV18 and TRBJ1-1; TRBD1 matches 8 bases. J was trimmed by 6 bases and V by 0 bases; bases with no gene match: 6. CDR1 and CDR2 from the germline V gene are KGHSH and LQKENI. The CDR3 runs to 15 residues. CDR3 protein: CASSPPGQGFAEAFF. Here the CDR3 DNA reads TGTGCCAGCTCACCACCAGGACAGGGATTTGCTGAAGCTTTCTTT.

Regarding this clone: A junction boundary mismatches the germline segment, possibly from a read error. As DNA, the CDR3 is TGTGCCAGCTCAGCATCCGGGACTAGCGGGCTCTTC. It encodes CASSASGTSGLF. The chain combines TRBV18 with TRBJ2-4; 12 positions match TRBD2. The germline V gene encodes CDR1 KGHSH and CDR2 LQKENI. CDR3 size: 12 residues.

The CDR3 is CASSLDRGGDTQYF. In DNA form, the CDR3 reads TGTGCCAGCAGCTTAGACAGGGGGGGGGATACGCAGTATTTT. This chain joins TRBV5-5 and TRBJ2-3, with 9 bases that match TRBD1. Trimming at V came to 2 bases and at J to 6 bases, leaving 4 bases not matched to a gene. Germline values: CDR1 SGHKS, CDR2 YYEKEE (reference sequence). This CDR3 region has 14 residues.

The chain recombines TRBV9 with TRBJ1-3; D gene uncertain. Germline CDR1 is SGDLS and CDR2 is YYNGEE. V dropped 3 bases and J dropped 0 bases, with 10 bases sitting between them. The length of the CDR3 is 15 residues. This CDR3 is CASSDQVFSGNTIYF. CDR3 bases: TGTGCCAGCAGCGATCAGGTTTTCTCTGGAAACACCATATATTTT.

This clone was observed a single time. V and J are TRBV5-1 and TRBJ2-7; 12 bases align to TRBD2. CDR1 is SGHRS and CDR2 is YFSETQ in the germline V gene. The ends lost 6 bases at V and 5 bases at J; junction bases unmatched: 6. This CDR3 spans 14 amino acids. This CDR3 reads CASNPLAGGHEQYF. The CDR3 DNA follows: TGCGCCAGCAACCCCCTAGCGGGAGGGCACGAGCAGTACTTC.

The chain has TRBV5-4 and TRBJ2-1; 10 positions match TRBD2. V was pared by 3 bases and J by 8 bases, with 8 bases of the junction left unmatched. The CDR3 length is 15 residues. CDR1 and CDR2 (germline): SGHNT, YYREEE (reference sequence). The CDR3 sequence is CASSYPSGSNHEQFF. The CDR3 DNA reads as TGTGCCAGCAGCTACCCTAGCGGGAGTAACCATGAGCAGTTCTTC.

V usage is TRBV6-5 and J usage is TRBJ1-2; D is uncertain. CDR3 length equals 15 residues. V was cut by 2 bases and J by 4 bases, with 14 bases left in between. Per germline, CDR1 MNHEY and CDR2 SVGAGI. The CDR3 is CASSYKLKGGYGYTF. The DNA of the CDR3 is TGTGCCAGCAGTTACAAGCTGAAGGGAGGCTATGGCTACACCTTC.

The V and J genes are TRBV5-1 and TRBJ2-7, with D possibly TRBD2 on 5 matching bases. CDR1 and CDR2 (germline): SGHRS, YFSETQ. This CDR3 contains 14 residues. The V end lost 6 bases, the J end lost 1 base, and 14 bases lay between the germline ends. The CDR3 loop reads CASTQVGLSYEQYF. The CDR3, as DNA: TGCGCCAGCACTCAAGTTGGACTTTCCTACGAGCAGTACTTC. The whole variable domain, filled in from reference TRBV5-1 and TRBJ2-7, reads KAGVTQTPRYLIKTRGQQVTLSCSPISGHRSVSWYQQTPGQGLQFLFEYFSETQRNKGNFPGRFSGRQFSNSRSEMNVSTLELGDSALYLCASTQVGLSYEQYFGPGTRLTVT.

The CDR3 sequence is CASSADRGNTDTQYF. The CDR3 nucleotides are TGTGCCAGCAGTGCGGACAGGGGTAACACAGATACGCAGTATTTT. This chain links TRBV25-1 with TRBJ2-3, with 9 nucleotides matching TRBD1. With V trimmed by 4 bases and J by 2 bases, 4 bases remained unmatched. CDR3 length: 15 amino acids. Germline CDR1 and CDR2: MGHDK and SYGVNS.

The V gene is TRBV4-3, the J gene TRBJ2-1, with TRBD2 as a possible D gene (5 bases). CDR1 and CDR2 from the germline V gene are LGHNA and YSLEER. This CDR3 region has 14 residues. Trimming removed 4 bases at V and 8 bases at J, with 15 bases between. The CDR3 DNA sequence: TGCGCCAGCAGCCGGAACCGGGGTTCTGATGAGCAGTTCTTC. This translates into CASSRNRGSDEQFF.